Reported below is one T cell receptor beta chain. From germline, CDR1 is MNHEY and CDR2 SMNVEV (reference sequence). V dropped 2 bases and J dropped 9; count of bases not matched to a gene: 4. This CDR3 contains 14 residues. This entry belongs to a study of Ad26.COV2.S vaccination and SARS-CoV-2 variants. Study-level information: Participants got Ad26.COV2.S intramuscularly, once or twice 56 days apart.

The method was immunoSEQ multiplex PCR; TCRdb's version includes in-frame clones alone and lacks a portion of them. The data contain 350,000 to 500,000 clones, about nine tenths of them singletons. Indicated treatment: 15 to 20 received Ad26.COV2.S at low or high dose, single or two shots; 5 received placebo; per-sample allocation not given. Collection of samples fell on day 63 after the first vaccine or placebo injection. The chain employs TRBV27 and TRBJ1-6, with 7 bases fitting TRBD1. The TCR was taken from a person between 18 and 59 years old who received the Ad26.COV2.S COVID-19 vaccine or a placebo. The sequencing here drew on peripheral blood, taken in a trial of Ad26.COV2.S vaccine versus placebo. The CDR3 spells CASSLTGVFSPLHF. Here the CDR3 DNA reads TGTGCCAGCAGTTTAACAGGGGTTTTTTCACCCCTCCACTTT.